Detailed here is one T cell receptor beta chain. This sample is drawn from a study of blood T cell repertoires in COVID-19. Data came from immunoSEQ multiplex PCR; TCRdb stores just in-frame clones and leaves some out. The table shows about 200,000 clones, with about 85% occurring only once. The germline V gene encodes CDR1 SGHVS and CDR2 FQNEAQ. The CDR3 extends over 17 amino acids. V lost 1 base, J lost 10 bases, and 13 bases stayed unmatched. The rearrangement uses TRBV7-8 and TRBJ1-1; 12 bases line up with TRBD1. Sequenced sample: peripheral blood. The TCR was taken from a woman over 75 with acute or convalescent COVID-19. In nucleotides, the CDR3 is TGTGCCAGCAGCTTAGTCGGGACAGGGGGCGTCAGATCAGGAGCTTTCTTT. Translation gives CASSLVGTGGVRSGAFF.